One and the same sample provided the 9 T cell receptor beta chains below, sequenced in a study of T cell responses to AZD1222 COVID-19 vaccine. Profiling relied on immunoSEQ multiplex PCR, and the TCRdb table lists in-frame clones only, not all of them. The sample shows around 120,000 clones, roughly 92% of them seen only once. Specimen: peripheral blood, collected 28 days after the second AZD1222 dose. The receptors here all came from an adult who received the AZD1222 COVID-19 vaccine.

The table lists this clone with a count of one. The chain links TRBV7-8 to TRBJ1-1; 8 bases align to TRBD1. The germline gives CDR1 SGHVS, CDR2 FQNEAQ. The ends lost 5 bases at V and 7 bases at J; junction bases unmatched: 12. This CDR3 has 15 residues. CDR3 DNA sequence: TGTGCCAGCAGCCTATACACAGGGGGAGGGTATGAAGCTTTCTTT. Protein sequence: CASSLYTGGGYEAFF.

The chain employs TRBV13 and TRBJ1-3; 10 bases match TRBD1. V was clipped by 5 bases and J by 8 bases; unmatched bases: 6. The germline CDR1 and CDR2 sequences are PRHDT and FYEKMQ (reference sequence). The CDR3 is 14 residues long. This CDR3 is CASSLRDRGYTIYF. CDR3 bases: TGTGCCAGCAGCCTCCGGGACAGGGGTTACACCATATATTTT.

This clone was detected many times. CDR3 DNA sequence: TGTGCCAGTAGCTGGAGGGACAATGAGCAGTTCTTC. It encodes CASSWRDNEQFF. The chain recombines TRBV19 with TRBJ2-1; a weak D match, TRBD2 (6 bases). This CDR3 is 12 amino acids long. Per the germline V gene, CDR1 is LNHDA and CDR2 is SQIVND (reference sequence). V lost 6 bases, J lost 5 bases, and 8 bases lay in between.

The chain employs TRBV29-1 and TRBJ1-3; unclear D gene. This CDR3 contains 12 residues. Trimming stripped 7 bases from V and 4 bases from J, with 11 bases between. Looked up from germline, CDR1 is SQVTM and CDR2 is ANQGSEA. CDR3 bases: TGCAGCGGCCGGGATTTCGGAAACACCATATATTTT. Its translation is CSGRDFGNTIYF.

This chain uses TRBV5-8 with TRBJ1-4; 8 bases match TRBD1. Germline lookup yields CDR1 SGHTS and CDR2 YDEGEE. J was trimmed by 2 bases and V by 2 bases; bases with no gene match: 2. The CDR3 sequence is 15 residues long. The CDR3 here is CASSFTGGTNEKLFF. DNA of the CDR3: TGTGCCAGCAGCTTTACAGGGGGTACTAATGAAAAACTGTTTTTT.

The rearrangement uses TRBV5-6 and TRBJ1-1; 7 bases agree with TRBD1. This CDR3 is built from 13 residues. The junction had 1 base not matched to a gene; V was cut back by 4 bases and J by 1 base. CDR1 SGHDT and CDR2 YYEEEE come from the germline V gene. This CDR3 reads CASSGDRNTEAFF. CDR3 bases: TGTGCCAGCAGCGGGGACAGGAACACTGAAGCTTTCTTT.

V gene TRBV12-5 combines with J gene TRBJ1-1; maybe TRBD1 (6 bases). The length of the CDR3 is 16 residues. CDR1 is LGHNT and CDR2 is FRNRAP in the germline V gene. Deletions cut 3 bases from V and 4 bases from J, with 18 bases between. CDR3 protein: CASGFLQGAGTTEAFF. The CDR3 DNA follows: TGTGCTAGTGGTTTTCTACAGGGTGCTGGTACCACTGAAGCTTTCTTT.

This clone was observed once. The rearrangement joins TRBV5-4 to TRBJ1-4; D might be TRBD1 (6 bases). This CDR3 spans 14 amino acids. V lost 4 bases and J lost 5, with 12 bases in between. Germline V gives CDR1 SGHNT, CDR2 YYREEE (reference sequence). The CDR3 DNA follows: TGTGCCAGCAGCGGCGGACAGATAAATGAAAAACTGTTTTTT. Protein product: CASSGGQINEKLFF.

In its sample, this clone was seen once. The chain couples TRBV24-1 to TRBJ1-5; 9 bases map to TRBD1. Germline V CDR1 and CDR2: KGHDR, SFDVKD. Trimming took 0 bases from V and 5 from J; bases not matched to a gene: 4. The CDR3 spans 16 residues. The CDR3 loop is CATSDLGQGNYQPQHF. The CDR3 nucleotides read TGTGCCACCAGTGATTTGGGACAGGGGAACTATCAGCCCCAGCATTTT.